Sequencing of this T cell receptor (beta chain) was carried out in a study of cytomegalovirus exposure and HLA in healthy donors. Overall study context: An early data release held 79 million or so unique TCRs from HLA-typed donors.

CDR1 SNHLY and CDR2 FYNNEI come from the germline V gene. The germline V and J ends were trimmed by 5 bases and 5 bases, with 15 bases remaining between them. The CDR3 loop spans 15 amino acids. A multiplex PCR was run with 60 Vbeta primers and 13 Jbeta primers. Measured with immunoSEQ multiplex PCR; TCRdb has only the in-frame clones, and not every one. Of tens of thousands of clones in the sample, about four fifths were seen once. This clone was counted only a few times. Its antigen remains unknown. Study observations and caveats: Cytomegalovirus association was listed for 164 TCR beta chains. Reports described diagnosis of cytomegalovirus status by the classifier as highly specific and sensitive.

The TCR sequence derives from a man aged 25-40 years in good health and CMV-seronegative. The V gene is TRBV2, the J gene TRBJ1-4; D is possibly TRBD1 (5 bases). Sequenced: PBMCs. This CDR3 reads CASSLTGGGNEKLFF. The CDR3 DNA sequence: TGTGCCAGCAGTTTGACGGGGGGAGGGAATGAAAAACTGTTTTTT.